The 5 T cell receptor beta chains below were found in one sample sequenced in a study of CXCR3-negative and CXCR3-positive naive CD8 T cells. The study made its TRB cDNA libraries by 5' RACE, adding UMI labels. TCRdb re-called the 5' RACE reads and catalogs CDR3 proteins one per entry, DNA excluded. The sample data list 8,000 to 8,500 distinct CDR3 sequences. The specimen was naive CXCR3- CD8+ T cells from blood. Subset in this sample: CD45RO-CCR7+CD27+CD95- naive CD8+ T cells lacking CXCR3 (TNR3-). The receptor set was obtained from a human donor in good health. Some clones in this sample may be carry-over from other donors' samples.

This clonotype shows up as medium-sized (0.01 to 0.1%) by frequency. The chain employs TRBV27 and TRBJ2-7. Per the germline V gene, CDR1 is MNHEY and CDR2 is SMNVEV (reference sequence). CDR3 length: 14 amino acids. This chain's CDR3 is CASSLRSWNYEQYF.

The gene calls are TRBV5-5 and TRBJ2-3; the D call from TCRdb, TRBD2, cannot be confirmed without DNA. Germline assignment: CDR1 SGHKS and CDR2 YYEKEE (reference sequence). The CDR3 is 13 residues long. The CDR3: CASSLGPDPLKGF.

The rearrangement uses TRBV5-6 and TRBJ2-5; TCRdb selects TRBD2, and the lack of DNA leaves this call unchecked. This CDR3 contains 17 residues. The germline CDR1 and CDR2 sequences are SGHDT and YYEEEE. CDR3 in amino acids: CASSWGTSGTPQETQYF.

This clonotype is medium-sized by frequency. The rearrangement uses TRBV15 and TRBJ2-7. This CDR3 spans 15 amino acids. Per germline, CDR1 LNHNV and CDR2 YYDKDF (reference sequence). The CDR3 sequence: CATSRRESMSYEQYF.

Judged by frequency, this clonotype is medium-sized (0.01 to 0.1%). The chain uses TRBV5-1 and TRBJ2-1; TCRdb's D gene call, TRBD1, goes unchecked for lack of DNA. The CDR3 has 14 residues. Germline lookup yields CDR1 SGHRS and CDR2 YFSETQ. The CDR3 loop reads CASRGASSYNEQFF.